This entry features one T cell receptor (beta chain) sequence. Its specificity is not known. These data belong to a study of cytomegalovirus exposure and HLA in healthy donors. Whole-study findings and limits: The likely explanation for a cluster of highly shared sequence variants was sequencing artifact. TCR beta chain V- and J-gene trimming was linked, in a later analysis, to a missense variant in DCLRE1C. Most subjects had HLA-A and HLA-B alleles reportedly predicted accurately by TCR beta sequences.

The PCR was carried out with 60 Vbeta primers and 13 Jbeta primers. Per the original methods: An analysis performed later counted roughly 79 million unique TCR beta chains (roughly 11 million of them shared). Here immunoSEQ multiplex PCR was the method, and the copy in TCRdb shows in-frame clones only, minus some. The V and J calls and the clone size are those of that table, but D and trimming were determined from the DNA. The data show some 120,000 clones, 79% seen once. Germline V lookup: CDR1 MGHDK, CDR2 SYGVNS. The V segment lost 1 base and the J segment 0 bases; nucleotides outside the gene matches: 5. The CDR3 covers 16 residues.

The receptor was derived from a woman between 18 and 29 years old in good health and CMV-seropositive. The sequenced sample was PBMCs. V gene TRBV25-1 combines with J gene TRBJ2-7, with 8 nucleotides matching TRBD2. The CDR3 bases are TGTGCCAGCAGTGAATGGGCCAGCGGGAGCTCCTACGAGCAGTACTTC. Protein product: CASSEWASGSSYEQYF.